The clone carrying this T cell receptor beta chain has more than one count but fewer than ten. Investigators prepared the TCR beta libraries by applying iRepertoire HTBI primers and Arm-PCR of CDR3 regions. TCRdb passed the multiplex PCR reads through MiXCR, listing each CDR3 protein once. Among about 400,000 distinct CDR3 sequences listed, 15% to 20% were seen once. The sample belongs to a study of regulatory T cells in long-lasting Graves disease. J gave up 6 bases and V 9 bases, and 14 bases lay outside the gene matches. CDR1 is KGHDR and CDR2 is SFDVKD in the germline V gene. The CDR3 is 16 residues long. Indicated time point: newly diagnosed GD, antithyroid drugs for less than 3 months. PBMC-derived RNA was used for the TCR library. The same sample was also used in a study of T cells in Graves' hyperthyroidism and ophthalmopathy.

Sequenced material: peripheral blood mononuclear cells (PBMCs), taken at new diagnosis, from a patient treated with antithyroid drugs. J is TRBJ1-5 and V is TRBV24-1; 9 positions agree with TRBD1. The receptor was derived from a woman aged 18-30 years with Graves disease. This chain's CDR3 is CATGPSGQGFGQPQHF. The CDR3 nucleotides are TGTGCCACCGGACCTTCTGGACAGGGGTTCGGTCAGCCCCAGCATTTT.